This is a list of T cell receptor beta chains from one sample in a study of OX40 agonist ivuxolimab in advanced cancers. TCRdb's table, derived via immunoSEQ multiplex PCR, lists solely in-frame clones and lacks some. This sample carries 84,000 or so clones, around four fifths of them seen once, and the ten largest clones take roughly 2.5%. Sample: CD4+ or CD8+ T cells sorted from blood, taken in a trial of the OX40 agonist ivuxolimab. The receptor set was obtained from an adult with an advanced solid tumor such as melanoma, head and neck, liver or kidney cancer. The CDR3 runs from the conserved cysteine through the conserved F or W. A D gene is named only where the DNA matches it firmly. A row's size may be missing; if present it is once, few, many or a size class.

abundance,d_gene,v_gene,j_gene,CDR3aa,CDR3nt
-,TRBD2,TRBV10-3,TRBJ2-5,CAISEGLAGVRETQYF,TGTGCCATCAGTGAGGGACTAGCGGGGGTACGGGAGACCCAGTACTTC
-,-,TRBV15,TRBJ2-2,CATSIGYSGELFF,TGTGCCACCAGCATAGGGTACTCCGGGGAGCTGTTTTTT
-,TRBD1,TRBV19,TRBJ1-5,CATYPGTAFNQPQHF,TGTGCCACCTATCCCGGGACAGCCTTCAATCAGCCCCAGCATTTT
-,-,TRBV11-2,TRBJ1-1,CASSLWEAGHLEAFF,TGTGCCAGCAGCTTATGGGAGGCGGGACACCTTGAAGCTTTCTTT
-,-,TRBV10-2,TRBJ1-1,CASTQTPFARGIRMNTEAFF,TGCGCCAGCACCCAGACCCCCTTCGCGCGCGGCATCAGAATGAACACTGAAGCTTTCTTT
-,TRBD2,TRBV5-1,TRBJ2-3,CASSLGTSGGDTTDTQYF,TGCGCCAGCAGCTTGGGAACTAGCGGGGGGGACACCACAGATACGCAGTATTTT
-,TRBD2,TRBV7-2,TRBJ2-3,CASSLVTISGGRGDTQYF,TGTGCCAGCAGCTTAGTGACCATTAGCGGGGGCCGGGGGGATACGCAGTATTTT
-,TRBD2,TRBV18,TRBJ2-5,CASSPLQLAGGHQETQYF,TGTGCCAGCTCACCCCTGCAACTAGCGGGGGGCCACCAAGAGACCCAGTACTTC
many,TRBD2,TRBV6-5,TRBJ2-1,CASSSHRLAGDNEQFF,TGTGCCAGCAGTTCCCACCGACTAGCGGGGGACAATGAGCAGTTCTTC
-,TRBD1,TRBV4-1,TRBJ1-2,CASSQVRDRGGRGYTF,TGCGCCAGCAGCCAAGTCCGGGACAGGGGGGGACGAGGCTACACCTTC
once,TRBD2,TRBV7-2,TRBJ2-2,CAGSYQRGDTGELFF,TGTGCCGGCAGCTACCAGCGGGGGGACACCGGGGAGCTGTTTTTT
-,-,TRBV18,TRBJ1-1,CASSPRGDEAFF,TGTGCCAGCTCTCCGCGGGGGGATGAAGCTTTCTTT
-,-,TRBV19,TRBJ1-4,CASRDSYLLNEKLFF,TGTGCCAGTCGAGACAGCTACCTCCTAAATGAAAAACTGTTTTTT
-,TRBD1,TRBV6-5,TRBJ2-3,CATRDRAGTDTQYF,TGTGCCACCCGGGACAGGGCGGGCACAGATACGCAGTATTTT
-,-,TRBV7-9,TRBJ1-1,CASSPSYTEAFF,TGTGCCAGCAGCCCATCCTACACTGAAGCTTTCTTT
-,-,TRBV10-3,TRBJ1-1,CAISESRGFDTEAFF,TGTGCCATCAGTGAGTCTAGGGGCTTCGACACTGAAGCTTTCTTT
-,-,TRBV6-1,TRBJ1-5,CASTFLGDQPQHF,TGTGCCAGCACCTTCTTGGGGGATCAGCCCCAGCATTTT
-,TRBD1,TRBV6-5,TRBJ1-5,CASRQGGDNQPQHF,TGTGCCAGCAGACAGGGGGGTGACAATCAGCCCCAGCATTTT
-,-,TRBV7-3,TRBJ2-7,CASTLMSGGGTYEQYF,TGTGCCAGCACCTTAATGTCTGGGGGGGGCACCTACGAGCAGTACTTC
-,-,TRBV18,TRBJ1-5,CASSPDSRRNQPQHF,TGTGCCAGCTCACCGGACAGCCGGAGGAATCAGCCCCAGCATTTT
-,TRBD1,TRBV9,TRBJ2-3,CASSVAGTGSTDTQYF,TGTGCCAGCAGCGTTGCCGGGACAGGGAGCACAGATACGCAGTATTTT
-,TRBD2,TRBV28,TRBJ2-5,CASRRGAQETQYF,TGTGCCAGCAGGCGGGGGGCGCAAGAGACCCAGTACTTC
few,TRBD1,TRBV19,TRBJ1-2,CASSSSGTEIYGYTF,TGTGCCAGTAGTAGTTCCGGGACAGAAATATATGGCTACACCTTC
-,-,TRBV9,TRBJ2-5,CASSGGYAEQETQYF,TGTGCCAGCAGCGGAGGCTACGCCGAACAAGAGACCCAGTACTTC
-,-,TRBV5-4,TRBJ2-5,CASSLSFQGLEQETQYF,TGTGCCAGCAGCTTGAGCTTCCAGGGGTTGGAACAAGAGACCCAGTACTTC
-,-,TRBV4-2,TRBJ2-2,CASSQDRLTGELFF,TGTGCCAGCAGCCAAGATCGCCTTACCGGGGAGCTGTTTTTT
-,-,TRBV28,TRBJ2-2,CASSGLALGTGELFF,TGTGCCAGCAGTGGACTGGCGCTCGGCACCGGGGAGCTGTTTTTT
-,-,TRBV19,TRBJ1-1,CASSPTQGGRINTEAFF,TGTGCCAGTAGTCCCACTCAAGGGGGACGGATAAACACTGAAGCTTTCTTT
-,-,TRBV9,TRBJ1-6,CASSNGDSPLHF,TGTGCCAGCAGCAATGGGGATTCACCCCTCCACTTT
-,-,TRBV4-2,TRBJ2-2,CASSQLGPVDTGELFF,TGTGCCAGCAGCCAATTGGGCCCGGTTGACACCGGGGAGCTGTTTTTT
-,TRBD2,TRBV7-3,TRBJ2-7,CASSPDVAGEQYF,TGTGCCAGCAGCCCAGACGTAGCGGGGGAGCAGTACTTC
-,TRBD2,TRBV7-9,TRBJ2-3,CASSVLAGGQTDTQYF,TGTGCCAGCAGCGTATTAGCGGGGGGGCAAACAGATACGCAGTATTTT
-,TRBD1,TRBV7-3,TRBJ2-1,CASSPGTGFDNEQFF,TGTGCCAGCAGTCCCGGGACAGGGTTCGACAATGAGCAGTTCTTC
-,-,TRBV5-5,TRBJ2-1,CASSPAGHEQFF,TGTGCCAGCAGCCCAGCGGGCCATGAGCAGTTCTTC
-,-,TRBV5-4,TRBJ1-1,CASSSGLGLGGLSETEAFF,TGTGCCAGCAGCTCTGGATTAGGGCTTGGCGGATTAAGTGAGACTGAAGCTTTCTTT
once,TRBD1,TRBV19,TRBJ2-2,CDPDRDPGELFF,TGTGACCCCGACAGGGACCCCGGGGAGCTGTTTTTT
-,-,TRBV7-3,TRBJ2-7,CASSLSSGPYEQYF,TGTGCCAGCAGCTTATCCTCGGGGCCCTACGAGCAGTACTTC
-,-,TRBV29-1,TRBJ1-6,CSVKLQSSYNSPLHF,TGCAGCGTTAAATTACAGAGCTCCTATAATTCACCCCTCCACTTT
-,TRBD1,TRBV29-1,TRBJ1-1,CSVEVTGGTEAFF,TGCAGCGTTGAAGTGACAGGGGGTACTGAAGCTTTCTTT
-,TRBD1,TRBV9,TRBJ1-3,CASSVGQGKSGNTIYF,TGTGCCAGCAGCGTCGGACAGGGGAAATCTGGAAACACCATATATTTT
-,-,TRBV14,TRBJ1-4,CASSPLGWGEKLFF,TGTGCCAGCAGCCCTTTAGGGTGGGGTGAAAAACTGTTTTTT
-,-,TRBV7-3,TRBJ2-5,CASSPNPGETQYF,TGTGCCAGCAGCCCCAACCCGGGGGAGACCCAGTACTTC
-,-,TRBV15,TRBJ1-2,CATSRDVLGNYGYTF,TGTGCCACCAGCAGAGACGTCCTGGGTAACTATGGCTACACCTTC
-,-,TRBV25-1,TRBJ1-5,CASSVSIANQPQHF,TGTGCCAGCAGTGTATCAATCGCGAATCAGCCCCAGCATTTT
few,-,TRBV18,TRBJ1-1,CASSPPSFQENTEAFF,TGTGCCAGCTCACCACCATCATTCCAGGAAAACACTGAAGCTTTCTTT
-,TRBD1,TRBV19,TRBJ2-3,CAGRDRATDTQYF,TGTGCCGGACGAGACAGGGCCACAGATACGCAGTATTTT
-,-,TRBV19,TRBJ1-5,CASSAQGQGHEPQHF,TGTGCCAGTAGTGCACAGGGTCAGGGGCATGAGCCCCAGCATTTT
-,-,TRBV11-2,TRBJ2-1,CASSSWDGGSSYNEQFF,TGTGCCAGCAGCTCATGGGACGGTGGGAGCTCCTACAATGAGCAGTTCTTC
few,-,TRBV28,TRBJ1-4,CASSLETETTNEKLFF,TGTGCCAGCAGCCTGGAAACAGAGACAACTAATGAAAAACTGTTTTTT
-,-,TRBV5-4,TRBJ2-7,CASSPRGSREQYF,TGTGCCAGCAGCCCCCGCGGGTCGCGGGAGCAGTACTTC
-,TRBD1,TRBV20-1,TRBJ1-2,CSERRGPGYTF,TGCAGTGAGAGAAGGGGGCCTGGCTACACCTTC